Listed here are 6 T cell receptor beta chains from one sample, sequenced in a study of cytomegalovirus exposure and HLA in healthy donors. Sequencing used immunoSEQ multiplex PCR; TCRdb keeps in-frame clones, though not all of them. The repertoire holds approximately 70,000 clones, with around 94% as singletons. Sequenced sample: PBMCs. The receptors were gathered from a woman between 18 and 29 years old in good health and CMV-seronegative.

This clone was detected only a few times. V usage is TRBV6-1 and J usage is TRBJ1-5; 7 bases agree with TRBD1. This CDR3 is built from 15 residues. CDR1 is MNHNS and CDR2 is SASEGT in the germline V gene. Germline trimming cut 6 bases from V and 0 bases from J; bases unmatched to any gene: 5. CDR3 DNA sequence: TGTGCCAGCAGCTCGACAGGGAATAGCAATCAGCCCCAGCATTTT. It specifies CASSSTGNSNQPQHF.

V and J are TRBV2 and TRBJ1-5; no definite D call. Trimming stripped 6 bases from V and 0 bases from J, with 12 bases between. The CDR3 extends over 15 amino acids. Germline-derived CDR1 and CDR2 are SNHLY and FYNNEI. The chain's CDR3 is CASRWETPSNQPQHF. The CDR3 DNA is TGTGCCAGCAGGTGGGAGACCCCTAGCAATCAGCCCCAGCATTTT.

The chain uses TRBV30 and TRBJ1-2; TRBD1 is a possible D gene (6 bases). Germline V gene lookup returns CDR1 GTSNPN and CDR2 SVGIG (reference sequence). Trimming took off 4 bases at V and 4 bases at J, with 10 bases between the two ends. CDR3 length: 12 amino acids. CDR3 residues: CAWNTGTYGYTF. The DNA for the CDR3 is TGTGCCTGGAATACAGGGACCTATGGCTACACCTTC. Full variable domain (remainder filled in from reference TRBV30 and TRBJ1-2): SQTIHQWPATLVQPVGSPLSLECTVEGTSNPNLYWYRQAAGRGLQLLFYSVGIGQISSEVPQNLSASRPQDRQFILSSKKLLLSDSGFYLCAWNTGTYGYTFGSGTRLTVV.

This chain joins TRBV7-6 and TRBJ2-2; D gene uncertain. This CDR3 has 14 amino acids. V was pared by 4 bases and J by 7 bases, with 13 bases between. Looked up from germline, CDR1 is SGHVS and CDR2 is FNYEAQ. CDR3 bases: TGTGCCAGCAGCTCACTCGCACGAAGCGGGGAGCTGTTTTTT. This gives the protein CASSSLARSGELFF. The full variable domain, with the rest looked up from reference TRBV7-6 and TRBJ2-2, is GAGVSQSPRYKVTKRGQDVALRCDPISGHVSLYWYRQALGQGPEFLTYFNYEAQQDKSGLPNDRFSAERPEGSISTLTIQRTEQRDSAMYRCASSSLARSGELFFGEGSRLTVL.

This chain connects TRBV6-1 to TRBJ2-7, with TRBD1 as a possible D gene (7 bases). The V end was cut by 2 bases, the J end by 1 base, with 15 bases between. Germline assignment: CDR1 MNHNS and CDR2 SASEGT. The CDR3 loop spans 16 amino acids. CDR3 sequence reads: CASSERAGGGSYEQYF. The CDR3, as DNA: TGTGCCAGCAGTGAACGGGCAGGGGGAGGATCCTACGAGCAGTACTTC.

This clone was seen only once. V is TRBV28 and J is TRBJ1-5; D call uncertain. Germline V CDR1 and CDR2: MDHEN, SYDVKM. The CDR3 totals 16 residues. Trimming removed 6 bases at V and 6 bases at J, with 21 bases between. CDR3 loop: CASSRGGSANIQPQHF. CDR3 bases: TGTGCCAGCAGCCGCGGTGGCAGCGCAAACATTCAGCCCCAGCATTTT.